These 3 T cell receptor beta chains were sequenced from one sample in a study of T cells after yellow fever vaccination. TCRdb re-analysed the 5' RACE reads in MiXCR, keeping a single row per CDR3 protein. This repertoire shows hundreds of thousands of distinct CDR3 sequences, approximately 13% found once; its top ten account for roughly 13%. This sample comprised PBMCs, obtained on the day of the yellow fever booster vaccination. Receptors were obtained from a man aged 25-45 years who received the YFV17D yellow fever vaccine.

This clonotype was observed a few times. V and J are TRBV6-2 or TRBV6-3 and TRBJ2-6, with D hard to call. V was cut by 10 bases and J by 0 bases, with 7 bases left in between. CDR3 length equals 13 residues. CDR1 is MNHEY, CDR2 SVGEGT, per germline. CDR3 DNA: TGTGCCACCCGAGGCTCTGGGGCCAACGTCCTGACTTTC. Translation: CATRGSGANVLTF.

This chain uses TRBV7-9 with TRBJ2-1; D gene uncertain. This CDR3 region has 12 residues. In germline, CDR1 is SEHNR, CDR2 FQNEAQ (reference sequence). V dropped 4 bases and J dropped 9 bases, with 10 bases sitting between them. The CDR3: CASSSPTSEQFF. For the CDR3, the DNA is TGTGCCAGCAGCTCCCCGACGAGTGAGCAGTTCTTC.

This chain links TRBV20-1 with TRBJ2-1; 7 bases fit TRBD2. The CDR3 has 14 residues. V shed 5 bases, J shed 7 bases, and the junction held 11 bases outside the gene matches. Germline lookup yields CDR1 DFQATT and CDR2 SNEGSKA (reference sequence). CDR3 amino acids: CSARSGIGRNEQFF. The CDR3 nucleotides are TGCAGTGCTCGGAGCGGGATAGGAAGGAATGAGCAGTTCTTC.